A single sample gave rise to the 13 T cell receptor beta chains below, sequenced in a study of a mutant IDH1 vaccine in newly diagnosed glioma. This sample's time point: baseline, week 1 (first vaccination visit). The sample's treatment: pre-vaccination baseline after standard-of-care therapy. Profiling relied on immunoSEQ multiplex PCR, and the TCRdb table lists in-frame clones only, not all of them. The table has roughly 50,000 clones, roughly 80% seen once. The material sequenced was PBMCs, taken from a glioma patient treated with radiotherapy, temozolomide or both. The receptors come from a man between 18 and 29 years old with glioma.

The chain has TRBV6-5 and TRBJ2-2; TRBD1 might be the D (6 bases). V shed 1 base and J shed 5 bases, with 11 bases lying between them. Per germline, CDR1 MNHEY and CDR2 SVGAGI. There are 15 residues in the CDR3. The CDR3 sequence: CASSYFSGATGELFF. CDR3 DNA: TGTGCCAGCAGTTACTTCTCAGGGGCTACCGGGGAGCTGTTTTTT.

The chain employs TRBV28 and TRBJ1-5; tentative D call: TRBD1 (5 bases). The CDR3 sequence is 16 residues long. V was cut by 2 bases and J by 0 bases, with 11 bases left in between. The V gene's germline CDR1 is MDHEN and CDR2 SYDVKM. CDR3 sequence: CASSLDRVYSNQPQHF. The CDR3, as DNA: TGTGCCAGCAGTTTAGACAGAGTTTATAGCAATCAGCCCCAGCATTTT.

The chain is built from TRBV7-2 and TRBJ1-1; no definite D call. The CDR3 covers 13 residues. Looked up from germline, CDR1 is SGHTA and CDR2 is FQGNSA. Trimming left V 3 bases short and J 1 base short, with 6 bases between. The CDR3 loop is CASSFDWNTEAFF. CDR3 sequence (DNA): TGTGCCAGCAGCTTTGACTGGAACACTGAAGCTTTCTTT. The full variable domain, completed using reference TRBV7-2 and TRBJ1-1, is GAGVSQSPSNKVTEKGKDVELRCDPISGHTALYWYRQSLGQGLEFLIYFQGNSAPDKSGLPSDRFSAERTGGSVSTLTIQRTQQEDSAVYLCASSFDWNTEAFFGQGTRLTVV.

This clone appeared a few times. The chain joins TRBV13 to TRBJ2-5; TRBD2 matches at 8 bases. Trimming at V came to 0 bases and at J to 1 base, leaving 4 bases not matched to a gene. CDR3 length equals 16 residues. Germline assignment: CDR1 PRHDT and CDR2 FYEKMQ (reference sequence). CDR3 protein: CASSLGGSGVQETQYF. For the CDR3, the DNA is TGTGCCAGCAGCTTAGGCGGTAGCGGGGTCCAAGAGACCCAGTACTTC.

The genes are TRBV18 and TRBJ2-3; D ambiguous. This CDR3 comprises 13 residues. Trimming took 3 bases from V and 5 from J, leaving 9 bases between them. Germline values: CDR1 KGHSH, CDR2 LQKENI. CDR3 sequence: CASSPSLVDTQYF. DNA of the CDR3: TGTGCCAGCTCACCGTCGTTGGTAGATACGCAGTATTTT.

V is TRBV5-1 and J is TRBJ1-4; D is undetermined. CDR3 size: 14 residues. Trimming removed 0 bases from V and 8 bases from J, with 11 bases in between. Germline V gene lookup returns CDR1 SGHRS and CDR2 YFSETQ. The CDR3 protein is CASSLGPPREKLFF. The CDR3, as DNA: TGCGCCAGCAGCTTGGGGCCCCCTAGGGAAAAACTGTTTTTT.

This clone was seen a few times. The chain couples TRBV19 to TRBJ1-4; 7 nucleotides match TRBD1. This CDR3 has 14 amino acids. J was trimmed by 8 bases and V by 4 bases; bases with no gene match: 7. Germline-derived CDR1 and CDR2 are LNHDA and SQIVND (reference sequence). The CDR3 region has the DNA TGTGCCAGTAGTAACTTAGCAGGGGGAGAAAAACTGTTTTTT. This encodes CASSNLAGGEKLFF.

The chain has TRBV6-4 and TRBJ1-1; TRBD1 matches at 9 bases. The CDR3 has 14 residues. Germline CDR1 and CDR2: MRHNA and SNTAGT. V shed 5 bases, J shed 1 base, and the junction held 2 bases outside the gene matches. The CDR3 bases are TGTGCCAGCAGTACGGGACAGGGGAACACTGAAGCTTTCTTT. The encoded protein is CASSTGQGNTEAFF.

The V gene is TRBV7-9, the J gene TRBJ2-1; 11 bases align to TRBD2. The CDR3 totals 18 residues. J gave up 6 bases and V 0 bases, and 10 bases lay outside the gene matches. Germline lookup yields CDR1 SEHNR and CDR2 FQNEAQ (reference sequence). CDR3 sequence: CASSLAHVTSGSSNEQFF. The CDR3 bases are TGTGCCAGCAGCTTAGCCCACGTTACTAGCGGGAGTAGCAATGAGCAGTTCTTC.

The CDR3 nucleotides are TGTGCCAGCAGCTGGACAGTGGGCCAAGAGACCCAGTACTTC. This sequence encodes CASSWTVGQETQYF. J is TRBJ2-5 and V is TRBV5-4; D might be TRBD1 (6 bases). CDR1 and CDR2 from the germline V gene are SGHNT and YYREEE (reference sequence). V dropped 3 bases and J dropped 1 base, with 10 bases sitting between them. This CDR3 is built from 14 residues.

V is TRBV4-2 and J is TRBJ1-1; D not resolved. Trimming shortened V by 1 base and J by 6 bases, and 12 bases separated the two germline ends. This CDR3 is built from 14 residues. The germline gives CDR1 LGHNA, CDR2 YNFKEQ. In DNA, the CDR3 is TGTGCCAGCAGCCAAGTTTCAGGCCAATCTGAAGCTTTCTTT. Translated: CASSQVSGQSEAFF.

V gene TRBV4-2 combines with J gene TRBJ2-7; 9 nucleotides line up with TRBD2. CDR1 LGHNA and CDR2 YNFKEQ come from the germline V gene. CDR3 length: 15 amino acids. V lost 4 bases and J lost 0; bases outside the gene matches: 4. This CDR3 reads CASSRASGTSYEQYF. As DNA, the CDR3 is TGTGCCAGCAGCCGGGCTAGCGGGACCTCCTACGAGCAGTACTTC.

The gene calls are TRBV14 and TRBJ2-7, with D perhaps TRBD2 (5 bases). Germline CDR1 is SGHDN and CDR2 is FVKESK. The CDR3 totals 13 residues. V gave up 1 base and J gave up 6 bases, with 10 bases separating them. The CDR3 sequence is CASSQVRVSEQYF. DNA of the CDR3: TGTGCCAGCAGCCAAGTGCGGGTAAGCGAGCAGTACTTC.